This T cell receptor (beta chain) was found in a study of T cell repertoires in cytomegalovirus infection. Study results and limitations: Public TCR beta family frequency separated CMV-and-HLA carriers, including in an independent cohort.

TCRdb used MiXCR to reprocess the reads, holding one entry per CDR3 protein. The sample has fewer than 1,000,000 distinct CDR3 sequences; roughly 30% are singletons. As to this clonotype: Its antigen is currently unknown.

V lost 4 bases to trimming and J lost 0 bases, with 7 bases between them. CDR3 length: 15 residues. Germline loops: CDR1 ENHRY, CDR2 SYGVKD. The receptor comes from a human donor in good health (CMV status not recorded). Some clones in this sample may be carry-over from other donors' samples. Sequenced here: cultured CD8+ T cells from PBMCs, sampled from culture after CMV antigen stimulation. The chain employs TRBV10-3 and TRBJ2-6, with unresolved D. The CDR3 is CAISAPASGANVLTF. In DNA form, the CDR3 reads TGTGCCATCAGTGCACCAGCCTCTGGGGCCAACGTCCTGACTTTC.